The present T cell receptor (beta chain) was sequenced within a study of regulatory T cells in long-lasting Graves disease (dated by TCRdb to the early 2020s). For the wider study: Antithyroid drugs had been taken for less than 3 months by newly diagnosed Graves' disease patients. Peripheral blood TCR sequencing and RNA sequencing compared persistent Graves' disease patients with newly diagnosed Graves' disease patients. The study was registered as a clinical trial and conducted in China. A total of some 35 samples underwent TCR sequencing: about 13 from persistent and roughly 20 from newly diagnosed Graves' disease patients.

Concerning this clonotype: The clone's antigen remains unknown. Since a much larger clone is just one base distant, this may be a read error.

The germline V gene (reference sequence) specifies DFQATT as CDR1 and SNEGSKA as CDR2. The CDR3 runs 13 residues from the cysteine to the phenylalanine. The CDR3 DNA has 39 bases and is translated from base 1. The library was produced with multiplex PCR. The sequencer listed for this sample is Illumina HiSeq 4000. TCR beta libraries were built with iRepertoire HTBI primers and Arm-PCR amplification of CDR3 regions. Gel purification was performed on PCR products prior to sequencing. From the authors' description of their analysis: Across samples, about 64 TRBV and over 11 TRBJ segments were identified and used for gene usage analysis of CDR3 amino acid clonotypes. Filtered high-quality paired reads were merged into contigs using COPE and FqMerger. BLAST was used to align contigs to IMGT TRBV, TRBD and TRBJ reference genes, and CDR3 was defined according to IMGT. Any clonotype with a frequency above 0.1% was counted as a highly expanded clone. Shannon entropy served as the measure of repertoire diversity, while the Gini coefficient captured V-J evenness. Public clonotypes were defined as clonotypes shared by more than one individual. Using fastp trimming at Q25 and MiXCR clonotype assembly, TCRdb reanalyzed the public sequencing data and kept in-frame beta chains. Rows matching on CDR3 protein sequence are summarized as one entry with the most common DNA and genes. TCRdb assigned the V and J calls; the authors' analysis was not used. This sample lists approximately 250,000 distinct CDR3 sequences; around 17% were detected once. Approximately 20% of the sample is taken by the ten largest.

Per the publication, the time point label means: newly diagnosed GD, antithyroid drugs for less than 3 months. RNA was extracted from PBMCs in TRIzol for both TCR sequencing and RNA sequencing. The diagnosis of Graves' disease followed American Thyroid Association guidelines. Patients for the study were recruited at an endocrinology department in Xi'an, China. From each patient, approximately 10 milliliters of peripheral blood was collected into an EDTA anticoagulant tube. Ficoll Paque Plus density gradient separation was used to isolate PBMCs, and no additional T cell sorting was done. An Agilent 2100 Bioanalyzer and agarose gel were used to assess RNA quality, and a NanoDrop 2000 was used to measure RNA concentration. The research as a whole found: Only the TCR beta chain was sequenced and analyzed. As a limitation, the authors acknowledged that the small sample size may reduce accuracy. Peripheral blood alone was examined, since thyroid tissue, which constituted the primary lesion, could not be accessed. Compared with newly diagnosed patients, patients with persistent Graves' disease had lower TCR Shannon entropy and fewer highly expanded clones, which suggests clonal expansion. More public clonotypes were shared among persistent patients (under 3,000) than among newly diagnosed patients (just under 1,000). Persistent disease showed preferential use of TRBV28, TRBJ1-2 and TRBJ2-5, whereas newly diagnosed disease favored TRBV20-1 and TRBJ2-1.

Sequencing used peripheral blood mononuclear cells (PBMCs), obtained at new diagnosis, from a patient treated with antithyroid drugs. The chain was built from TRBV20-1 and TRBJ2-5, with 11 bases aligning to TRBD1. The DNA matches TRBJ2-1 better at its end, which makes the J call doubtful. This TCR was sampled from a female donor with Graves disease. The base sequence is TGCAGTGCTGGACAGGGGGCGATCGAGACCCAGTTCTTC. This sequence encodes CSAGQGAIETQFF.